These T cell receptor beta chains were read from a single sample in a study of blood T cell repertoires in COVID-19. Assay used: immunoSEQ multiplex PCR; TCRdb lists only in-frame clones, some missing. The table records tens of thousands of clones, over 70% of them present only once. Sample: peripheral blood. These receptors were collected from an older man with acute or convalescent COVID-19. Each CDR3 is given with its conserved first and last residue. The D gene is left open where the match is weak. Clone size is stated in some rows and not others, as once, few, many or a class when expanded.

CDR3aa,CDR3nt,abundance,v_gene,d_gene,j_gene
CASSEGGGAQTQYF,TGTGCCAGCAGTGAAGGCGGGGGGGCGCAGACCCAGTACTTC,NA,TRBV6-4,TRBD2,TRBJ2-5
CSVSGDANQPQHF,TGCAGCGTATCGGGGGATGCCAATCAGCCCCAGCATTTT,NA,TRBV29-1,NA,TRBJ1-5
CASSIGRVNTGELFF,TGTGCCAGTAGTATAGGGCGGGTGAACACCGGGGAGCTGTTTTTT,NA,TRBV19,NA,TRBJ2-2
CASSPPGQRSYNEQFF,TGTGCCAGCAGCCCCCCGGGACAGCGCTCCTACAATGAGCAGTTCTTC,NA,TRBV6-6,TRBD1,TRBJ2-1
CASSRYGQGLGYGYTF,TGCGCCAGCAGCCGATATGGACAGGGGTTAGGGTATGGCTACACCTTC,NA,TRBV4-1,TRBD1,TRBJ1-2
CASSFATPYEQYF,TGTGCCAGCAGCTTCGCTACCCCCTACGAGCAGTACTTC,NA,TRBV7-9,NA,TRBJ2-7
CAWSGGGANEQFF,TGTGCCTGGAGTGGCGGGGGGGCCAATGAGCAGTTCTTC,NA,TRBV30,TRBD2,TRBJ2-1
CASIGTSGLTDTQYF,TGTGCCAGCATCGGGACTAGCGGGCTCACAGATACGCAGTATTTT,NA,TRBV19,TRBD2,TRBJ2-3
CASSIHLGVGRDRNYGYTF,TGTGCCAGTAGTATACATCTTGGCGTAGGCCGGGACAGGAACTATGGCTACACCTTC,NA,TRBV19,TRBD1,TRBJ1-2
CASSDRGGTGELFF,TGTGCCAGCAGTGACAGGGGCGGCACCGGGGAGCTGTTTTTT,NA,TRBV6-4,NA,TRBJ2-2
CASSLSGSYNEQFF,TGTGCCAGCAGCCTATCAGGCTCCTACAATGAGCAGTTCTTC,NA,TRBV9,NA,TRBJ2-1
CASSPTNRGEAFF,TGTGCCAGCAGCCCAACGAACAGGGGGGAAGCTTTCTTT,NA,TRBV7-3,TRBD1,TRBJ1-1
CASSDPAENSGNTIYF,TGTGCCAGCAGCGATCCCGCGGAAAACTCTGGAAACACCATATATTTT,NA,TRBV25-1,NA,TRBJ1-3
CASSLTQGSNEQFF,TGTGCCAGCAGTCTAACACAGGGGAGCAATGAGCAGTTCTTC,NA,TRBV28,TRBD1,TRBJ2-1
CASSPVPGQGISDTGELFF,TGCGCCAGCAGCCCAGTCCCGGGACAGGGAATAAGTGACACCGGGGAGCTGTTTTTT,once,TRBV5-1,TRBD1,TRBJ2-2
CASSQTGTGANVLTF,TGTGCCAGCTCACAGACAGGGACTGGGGCCAACGTCCTGACTTTC,NA,TRBV18,TRBD1,TRBJ2-6
CASSQDSPGQGYAYGYTF,TGCGCCAGCAGCCAAGATTCTCCGGGACAGGGGTATGCCTATGGCTACACCTTC,NA,TRBV4-1,TRBD1,TRBJ1-2
CASSETSGGAEETQYF,TGTGCCAGCAGCGAGACTAGCGGGGGGGCTGAAGAGACCCAGTACTTC,NA,TRBV5-6,TRBD2,TRBJ2-5
CASSLGTSEGDTQYF,TGTGCCAGCAGCCTCGGGACTAGCGAGGGAGATACGCAGTATTTT,NA,TRBV13,TRBD2,TRBJ2-3
CAWSFRSPLHF,TGTGCCTGGAGTTTCCGTTCACCCCTCCACTTT,few,TRBV30,NA,TRBJ1-6
CASSPIRQGAIQPQHF,TGTGCCAGCAGTCCGATTAGACAGGGGGCTATTCAGCCCCAGCATTTT,NA,TRBV2,TRBD1,TRBJ1-5
CAISDLLAGETDTQYF,TGTGCCATCAGTGACCTGCTAGCGGGGGAGACCGATACGCAGTATTTT,NA,TRBV10-3,TRBD2,TRBJ2-3
CASSQGRQGRSPLHF,TGTGCCAGCAGCCAAGGACGGCAGGGCCGGTCACCCCTCCACTTT,NA,TRBV3-1/TRBV3-2,NA,TRBJ1-6
CASSYDGRREAFF,TGTGCCAGCAGTTACGACGGGAGAAGGGAAGCTTTCTTT,NA,TRBV6-5,NA,TRBJ1-1
CASSRGQGPYSNQPQHF,TGCGCCAGCAGCCGAGGACAGGGGCCGTATAGCAATCAGCCCCAGCATTTT,NA,TRBV4-1,TRBD1,TRBJ1-5
CASYRRRGSPLHF,TGTGCCAGTTATCGGCGAAGAGGTTCACCCCTCCACTTT,NA,TRBV2,NA,TRBJ1-6
CSASGEGVGYGYTF,TGCAGTGCTAGTGGAGAGGGAGTAGGCTATGGCTACACCTTC,NA,TRBV20-1,NA,TRBJ1-2
CASSSGTGVEQYF,TGTGCCAGTAGCTCCGGGACAGGGGTCGAGCAGTACTTC,few,TRBV19,TRBD1,TRBJ2-7
CASSLGQGGEKLFF,TGTGCCAGCAGCTTGGGACAGGGAGGTGAAAAACTGTTTTTT,NA,TRBV7-6,TRBD1,TRBJ1-4
CASRDPSAGGTDTQYF,TGTGCCAGCAGGGACCCTTCAGCGGGGGGGACAGATACGCAGTATTTT,NA,TRBV27,TRBD2,TRBJ2-3
CASSPGTASNQPQHF,TGTGCCAGCAGCCCAGGGACAGCTTCCAATCAGCCCCAGCATTTT,few,TRBV3-1/TRBV3-2,TRBD1,TRBJ1-5
CASSTLGNEQFF,TGTGCCAGCAGCACACTAGGCAATGAGCAGTTCTTC,NA,TRBV11-1,NA,TRBJ2-1
CASSLGLAGGRGANVLTF,TGTGCCAGCAGTCTGGGACTAGCGGGAGGTAGGGGGGCCAACGTCCTGACTTTC,NA,TRBV2,TRBD2,TRBJ2-6
CASSSQTGLGYTF,TGTGCCAGCAGCTCGCAGACAGGGTTAGGCTACACCTTC,NA,TRBV5-4,TRBD1,TRBJ1-2
CASKGTGDLFYQPQHF,TGTGCCAGCAAGGGGACAGGCGACCTGTTCTATCAGCCCCAGCATTTT,NA,TRBV2,TRBD1,TRBJ1-5
CASSLGYTGTEAFF,TGTGCCAGCAGCTTGGGATATACAGGGACTGAAGCTTTCTTT,NA,TRBV5-4,NA,TRBJ1-1
CASSRRGENSPLHF,TGTGCCAGCAGTCGCAGGGGGGAGAATTCACCCCTCCACTTT,NA,TRBV6-5,TRBD1,TRBJ1-6
CASGLSGTQYF,TGTGCTAGTGGTTTGTCCGGGACCCAGTACTTC,once,TRBV12-5,NA,TRBJ2-5
CASSFRGGTNEKLFF,TGCGCCAGCAGCTTTAGGGGCGGAACTAATGAAAAACTGTTTTTT,NA,TRBV5-1,NA,TRBJ1-4
CASSIDGGESYNEQFF,TGTGCCAGTAGTATAGATGGCGGGGAGTCCTACAATGAGCAGTTCTTC,NA,TRBV19,NA,TRBJ2-1
CASSPRGGGNTIYF,TGTGCCAGCAGTCCGAGGGGGGGCGGAAACACCATATATTTT,NA,TRBV3-1/TRBV3-2,NA,TRBJ1-3
CASSVTGDRSNQPQHF,TGTGCCAGCAGTGTAACAGGGGATCGTAGCAATCAGCCCCAGCATTTT,NA,TRBV2,TRBD1,TRBJ1-5